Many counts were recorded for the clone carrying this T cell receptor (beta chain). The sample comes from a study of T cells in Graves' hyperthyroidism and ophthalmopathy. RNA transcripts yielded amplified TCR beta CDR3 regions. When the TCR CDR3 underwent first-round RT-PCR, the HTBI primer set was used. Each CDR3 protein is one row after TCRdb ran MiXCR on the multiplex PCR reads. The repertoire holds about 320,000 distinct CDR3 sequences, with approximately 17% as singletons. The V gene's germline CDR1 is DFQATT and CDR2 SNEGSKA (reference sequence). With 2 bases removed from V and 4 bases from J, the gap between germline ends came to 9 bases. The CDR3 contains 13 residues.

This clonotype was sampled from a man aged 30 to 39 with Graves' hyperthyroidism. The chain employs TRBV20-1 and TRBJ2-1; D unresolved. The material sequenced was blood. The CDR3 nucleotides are TGCAGTGCTAGATCCAATAATTACAATGAGCAGTTCTTC. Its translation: CSARSNNYNEQFF.